One sample yielded the 23 T cell receptor beta chains listed below, sequenced in a study of cytomegalovirus exposure and HLA in healthy donors. In the PCR, 60 Vbeta and 13 Jbeta primers were used. Some clones are missing from TCRdb's copy, which holds only in-frame ones; the method was immunoSEQ multiplex PCR. This sample yields about 150,000 clones, of which less than 90% are seen a single time; about 2.6% belongs to the top ten. Sequenced material: PBMCs. The origin of the receptors is a boy younger than 10 in good health and CMV-seronegative.

This clone was seen only once. CDR3 coding DNA: TGTGCCAGCACCAATGCGGGGTTTCCCAATGAGCAGTTCTTC. It codes for CASTNAGFPNEQFF. The V and J genes are TRBV28 and TRBJ2-1, with a tentative D call TRBD2 (6 bases). There are 14 residues in the CDR3. V was clipped by 7 bases and J by 6 bases, with 16 bases between them. Germline lookup yields CDR1 MDHEN and CDR2 SYDVKM.

The chain recombines TRBV6-6 with TRBJ2-1; TRBD2 agrees at 13 bases. Trimming removed 2 bases from V and 6 bases from J; junction bases left unmatched: 1. Germline values: CDR1 MNHNY, CDR2 SVGAGI (reference sequence). CDR3 length: 15 amino acids. This CDR3 reads CASSYGTSGINEQFF. The CDR3 DNA follows: TGTGCCAGCAGTTACGGGACTAGCGGGATCAATGAGCAGTTCTTC.

The chain recombines TRBV28 with TRBJ2-2; the match to TRBD1 covers 10 bases. J gave up 7 bases and V 8 bases, and 4 bases lay outside the gene matches. The V gene's germline CDR1 is MDHEN and CDR2 SYDVKM. The CDR3 loop spans 13 amino acids. CDR3 in amino acids: CASWTGGFGELFF. The CDR3 DNA is TGTGCCAGCTGGACAGGGGGTTTCGGGGAGCTGTTTTTT.

This chain joins TRBV27 and TRBJ2-1; the D is unclear. V lost 4 bases, J lost 10 bases, and 14 bases lay in between. Germline V gene lookup returns CDR1 MNHEY and CDR2 SMNVEV (reference sequence). CDR3 length: 13 amino acids. The DNA for the CDR3 is TGTGCCAGCAGTTGGTTACTCGATAGAGAGCAGTTCTTC. It specifies CASSWLLDREQFF.

On this clone: One end of the junction fails to match germline, which may point to a read error. This sequence joins TRBV19 and TRBJ1-1; possible D gene TRBD1, 5 bases. The CDR3 is 16 amino acids. Germline V lookup: CDR1 LNHDA, CDR2 SQIVND (reference sequence). The CDR3 nucleotides read TGTGCCAGTAGTCCACCCGGGGGGGGGTTGAACACTGAAGTTTTCTTT. This encodes CASSPPGGGLNTEVFF.

The genes are TRBV7-2 and TRBJ2-1, with TRBD2 matching 13 bases. The CDR3 runs to 16 residues. With V trimmed by 0 bases and J by 8 bases, 4 bases remained unmatched. Germline CDR1 and CDR2: SGHTA and FQGNSA. CDR3 DNA sequence: TGTGCCAGCAGCTTAGCCGGACTAGCGGGAGTCGATGAGCAGTTCTTC. Translation gives CASSLAGLAGVDEQFF.

V and J are TRBV27 and TRBJ2-7; D is unresolved. Germline V gene data show CDR1 as MNHEY and CDR2 as SMNVEV (reference sequence). The V gene lost 5 bases and the J gene lost 3 bases, with 14 bases spanning the gap. The CDR3 is made up of 14 amino acids. The CDR3 loop reads CASSPGSNYYEQYF. CDR3 coding DNA: TGTGCCAGCAGTCCTGGGTCGAACTACTACGAGCAGTACTTC.

The chain has TRBV5-1 and TRBJ2-5; the match to TRBD1 covers 7 bases. J was trimmed by 3 bases and V by 3 bases; bases with no gene match: 2. Germline values: CDR1 SGHRS, CDR2 YFSETQ. The length of the CDR3 is 13 residues. CDR3 sequence (DNA): TGCGCCAGCAGCTCGACAGGGAAAGAGACCCAGTACTTC. Its protein is CASSSTGKETQYF.

Here the CDR3 reads CASRGDSGARTQYF. CDR3 coding DNA: TGTGCCAGCAGAGGAGATAGCGGAGCGAGGACCCAGTACTTC. The rearrangement uses TRBV6-5 and TRBJ2-5; D might be TRBD2 (6 bases). The CDR3 sequence is 14 residues long. V gave up 6 bases and J gave up 7 bases, with 18 bases separating them. Germline V CDR1 and CDR2: MNHEY, SVGAGI.

The chain joins TRBV7-2 to TRBJ1-3; no reliable D call. Trimming removed 3 bases at V and 0 bases at J, with 9 bases between. Germline V gene sequence: CDR1 SGHTA, CDR2 FQGNSA. This CDR3 is 15 amino acids long. CDR3 nucleotide sequence: TGTGCCAGCAGCTTCAAGAGGTACTCTGGAAACACCATATATTTT. Its translation is CASSFKRYSGNTIYF.

This chain links TRBV18 with TRBJ2-7, with TRBD1 identical over 8 bases. Germline CDR1 is KGHSH and CDR2 is LQKENI. There are 16 residues in the CDR3. After removal of 5 bases from V and 2 bases from J, the junction contained 11 bases not matched to a gene. The CDR3 region is CASSYRGQGGPYEQYF. CDR3 nucleotides: TGTGCCAGCTCATACCGCGGACAGGGTGGTCCCTACGAGCAGTACTTC. The whole variable domain, filled in from reference TRBV18 and TRBJ2-7, reads NAGVMQNPRHLVRRRGQEARLRCSPMKGHSHVYWYRQLPEEGLKFMVYLQKENIIDESGMPKERFSAEFPKEGPSILRIQQVVRGDSAAYFCASSYRGQGGPYEQYFGPGTRLTVT.

This clone was seen only a few times. V and J are TRBV6-6 and TRBJ1-2, with 8 bases lining up with TRBD1. The CDR3 spans 14 residues. The ends lost 2 bases at V and 9 bases at J; junction bases unmatched: 8. Germline lookup yields CDR1 MNHNY and CDR2 SVGAGI (reference sequence). The CDR3 bases are TGTGCCAGCAGTTACGGCTTAGGACAGGGACGCTACACCTTC. Its translation: CASSYGLGQGRYTF.

CDR3 nucleotides: TGTGCCAGCAGCTCTAAGACAGGGGGTTACGAGCAGTACTTC. As protein: CASSSKTGGYEQYF. The rearrangement joins TRBV13 to TRBJ2-7, with TRBD1 identical over 9 bases. V was pared by 4 bases and J by 4 bases, with 5 bases of the junction left unmatched. The CDR3 spans 14 residues. The germline CDR1 and CDR2 sequences are PRHDT and FYEKMQ (reference sequence). Looking up the rest from reference TRBV13 and TRBJ2-7 gives the full variable domain: AAGVIQSPRHLIKEKRETATLKCYPIPRHDTVYWYQQGPGQDPQFLISFYEKMQSDKGSIPDRFSAQQFSDYHSELNMSSLELGDSALYFCASSSKTGGYEQYFGPGTRLTVT.

This clone was observed a few times. The chain is built from TRBV10-3 and TRBJ1-2; TRBD1 is a possible D gene (5 bases). V lost 2 bases and J lost 0, with 13 bases in between. The CDR3 contains 16 residues. Germline assignment: CDR1 ENHRY and CDR2 SYGVKD. The CDR3 spells CAISENRQRANYGYTF. CDR3 sequence (DNA): TGTGCCATCAGTGAGAACAGACAGAGAGCTAACTATGGCTACACCTTC.

This clone has just a few counts. This chain connects TRBV5-6 to TRBJ2-7; maybe TRBD1 (5 bases). V was shortened by 7 bases and J by 2 bases, with 16 bases between the two germline ends. This CDR3 comprises 14 residues. Germline-derived CDR1 and CDR2 are SGHDT and YYEEEE. This CDR3 is CASDSTRYPYEQYF. CDR3 sequence (DNA): TGTGCCAGCGACAGTACCCGTTATCCCTACGAGCAGTACTTC.

This clone was seen only once. The rearrangement uses TRBV7-6 and TRBJ2-7; 12 nucleotides agree with TRBD1. V trimming: 5 bases; J trimming: 2 bases; junction bases outside the gene matches: 4. Germline V gives CDR1 SGHVS, CDR2 FNYEAQ. The CDR3 extends over 15 amino acids. CDR3 DNA sequence: TGTGCCAGCAGCCTCGGGACAGGGGGCACCTACGAGCAGTACTTC. It encodes CASSLGTGGTYEQYF.

The count of this clone is one. The chain joins TRBV4-2 to TRBJ2-6, with a possible D match to TRBD2 (6 bases). Germline CDR1 and CDR2: LGHNA and YNFKEQ. V was cut by 3 bases and J by 0 bases, with 12 bases left in between. This CDR3 spans 17 amino acids. This CDR3 is CASSQGDSSSGANVLTF. CDR3 sequence (DNA): TGTGCCAGCAGCCAGGGGGACTCATCCTCTGGGGCCAACGTCCTGACTTTC.

V and J are TRBV6-5 and TRBJ2-7; 12 bases line up with TRBD1. The V and J ends lost 6 bases and 6 bases, in that order; junction bases with no gene match: 3. This CDR3 spans 13 amino acids. The V gene's germline CDR1 is MNHEY and CDR2 SVGAGI. DNA of the CDR3: TGTGCCAGCAGAAGGGACAGGGGGCGCGAGCAGTACTTC. This gives the protein CASRRDRGREQYF.

As to this clone: One end of the junction is discordant with germline, which a read error may explain. This CDR3 reads CSSSLSPGGVNTEAFF. The CDR3 DNA is TGTTCCAGCAGCTTAAGTCCCGGAGGCGTAAACACTGAAGCTTTCTTT. The chain is built from TRBV7-9 and TRBJ1-1; D call uncertain. The germline CDR1 and CDR2 sequences are SEHNR and FQNEAQ (reference sequence). This CDR3 has 16 residues.

J is TRBJ1-4 and V is TRBV19, with no clear D. This CDR3 comprises 11 residues. V lost 7 bases and J lost 13, with 13 bases in between. The germline V gene has CDR1 LNHDA and CDR2 SQIVND (reference sequence). The CDR3 DNA is TGTGCCAGTAACAGCAACGGGAGACTGTTTTTT. This sequence encodes CASNSNGRLFF. Drawing the rest from reference TRBV19 and TRBJ1-4, the complete variable domain is DGGITQSPKYLFRKEGQNVTLSCEQNLNHDAMYWYRQDPGQGLRLIYYSQIVNDFQKGDIAEGYSVSREKKESFPLTVTSAQKNPTAFYLCASNSNGRLFFGSGTQLSVL.

The chain is built from TRBV27 and TRBJ1-2; D is undetermined. Germline V lookup: CDR1 MNHEY, CDR2 SMNVEV (reference sequence). The germline V and J ends were trimmed by 6 bases and 4 bases, with 15 bases remaining between them. This CDR3 region has 14 residues. The CDR3 DNA follows: TGTGCCAGCAGCCGGGCGGGAGACCTCTATGGCTACACCTTC. It codes for CASSRAGDLYGYTF.

To note about this clone: Other DNA sequences in the same sample also yield this CDR3. The chain combines TRBV13 with TRBJ2-7, with D hard to call. The germline gives CDR1 PRHDT, CDR2 FYEKMQ (reference sequence). The CDR3 loop spans 16 amino acids. Trimming cost V 1 base and J 10 bases, with 23 bases left between them. The CDR3 coding sequence is TGTGCCAGCAGCTTAGAGCCTAGTGGTCTGTGGAGCGAACAGTACTTC. Protein product: CASSLEPSGLWSEQYF. Variable domain in full (rest from reference TRBV13 and TRBJ2-7): AAGVIQSPRHLIKEKRETATLKCYPIPRHDTVYWYQQGPGQDPQFLISFYEKMQSDKGSIPDRFSAQQFSDYHSELNMSSLELGDSALYFCASSLEPSGLWSEQYFGPGTRLTVT.

V usage is TRBV4-2 and J usage is TRBJ2-5; TRBD2 matches at 7 bases. V dropped 1 base and J dropped 5; count of bases not matched to a gene: 13. The CDR3 is 17 residues long. The germline V gene has CDR1 LGHNA and CDR2 YNFKEQ. The CDR3: CASSQGFLREGRETQYF. The CDR3 region has the DNA TGTGCCAGCAGCCAAGGCTTTTTGAGGGAGGGACGGGAGACCCAGTACTTC.